The 14 T cell receptor beta chains given below trace back to one sample, sequenced in a study of neurological immune-mediated disorders. TCRdb re-derived calls from the 5' RACE reads in MiXCR, one entry per CDR3 protein. Altogether tens of thousands of distinct CDR3 sequences are present, roughly 3.3% being singletons, with the ten largest covering about 2.9%. The source material was PBMCs. These receptors were taken from a woman in her forties or fifties with multiple sclerosis.

This clonotype was counted only a few times. Since a much larger clone is just one base distant, this may be a read error. The chain links TRBV28 to TRBJ1-1; perhaps TRBD1 as D (5 bases). CDR3 length equals 12 residues. CDR1 MDHEN and CDR2 SYDVKM come from the germline V gene. Trimming removed 3 bases from V and 11 bases from J, with 13 bases in between. CDR3 nucleotide sequence: TGTGCCAGCAGTTTTTTGACAGTTAATGCTTTCTTT. It specifies CASSFLTVNAFF.

Comments on this clonotype: The junction departs from the called germline gene at one end, perhaps through a read error. The J gene is TRBJ1-6, the V gene TRBV28; D gene ambiguous. Germline CDR1 and CDR2: MDHEN and SYDVKM. This CDR3 region has 13 residues. The CDR3 DNA reads as TGTGCCAGCAGTTTGGGCTGGGATTCAACCCTCAACTTT. This codes for CASSLGWDSTLNF.

This clonotype has more than one count but fewer than ten. The chain carries TRBV3-1 and TRBJ1-2; D not certain. Germline CDR1 is LGHDT and CDR2 is YNNKEL (reference sequence). The germline V and J ends were trimmed by 0 bases and 8 bases, with 10 bases remaining between them. The CDR3 totals 13 residues. The DNA for the CDR3 is TGTGCCAGCAGCCAAGATAATAGAGCCGGCTACACCTTC. This translates into CASSQDNRAGYTF.

This clonotype was observed at least ten times. This chain uses TRBV7-9 with TRBJ1-2; 7 bases fit TRBD1. Trimming took 4 bases from V and 3 from J; bases not matched to a gene: 5. This CDR3 has 14 residues. Germline-derived CDR1 and CDR2 are SEHNR and FQNEAQ (reference sequence). CDR3 DNA: TGTGCCAGCAGCTCAAGAGGGGGCCACTATGGCTACACCTTC. Amino acid sequence: CASSSRGGHYGYTF.

This clonotype appeared many times. Here the CDR3 DNA reads TGTGCCAGCAGTGATATAAGTAGCGGGGTAGGTTTTTACAATGAGCAGTTCTTC. This encodes CASSDISSGVGFYNEQFF. This chain joins TRBV2 and TRBJ2-1, with 8 bases matching TRBD2. V shed 3 bases and J 4 bases; nucleotides not matched to a gene: 14. CDR1 is SNHLY and CDR2 is FYNNEI in the germline V gene. This CDR3 has 18 amino acids.

In this sample, this clonotype turned up many times. The genes are TRBV10-3 and TRBJ1-2; 8 bases map to TRBD1. V trimming: 5 bases; J trimming: 8 bases; junction bases outside the gene matches: 7. The CDR3 contains 13 residues. The germline CDR1 and CDR2 sequences are ENHRY and SYGVKD. The CDR3 nucleotides read TGTGCCATCAGTCCTCAGGGGGCGAACGGCTACACCTTC. It translates to CAISPQGANGYTF.

This clonotype has ten or more counts. V is TRBV12-3 or TRBV12-4 and J is TRBJ2-7, with 10 nucleotides matching TRBD1. This CDR3 has 15 amino acids. The V segment lost 6 bases and the J segment 5 bases; nucleotides outside the gene matches: 10. DNA for the CDR3: TGTGCCAGCAGCCTGGGACAGGGGTATTTCAACGAGCAGTACTTC. Translation gives CASSLGQGYFNEQYF.

This clonotype was seen ten or more times. The rearrangement links TRBV12-3 or TRBV12-4 to TRBJ2-3; D possibly uses TRBD1 or TRBD2 (6 bases each). The CDR3 has 11 residues. Trimming shortened V by 9 bases and J by 8 bases, and 12 bases separated the two germline ends. The CDR3 DNA sequence: TGTGCCAGTGCCGGGGGCCTTACGCAGTATTTT. This translates into CASAGGLTQYF.

This clonotype was recorded many times. The chain is built from TRBV5-6 and TRBJ1-1; 7 bases map to TRBD1. The trim removed 4 bases at V and 2 bases at J, leaving 8 bases unmatched. The V gene's germline CDR1 is SGHDT and CDR2 YYEEEE. The length of the CDR3 is 15 residues. The CDR3 nucleotides read TGTGCCAGCAGCCCGAAGGACAGGATAAACACTGAAGCTTTCTTT. Translating it yields CASSPKDRINTEAFF.

This clonotype was observed at least ten times. The chain has TRBV5-8 and TRBJ1-1; TRBD1 matches at 8 bases. CDR3 length: 13 amino acids. Trimming at V came to 5 bases and at J to 6 bases, leaving 6 bases not matched to a gene. Germline CDR1 and CDR2: SGHTS and YDEGEE. CDR3 amino acids: CASSGQGLAEAFF. CDR3 in DNA: TGTGCCAGCAGTGGACAGGGACTCGCTGAAGCTTTCTTT.

This clonotype was detected many times. This chain joins TRBV18 and TRBJ1-2; TRBD1 matches 9 bases. The CDR3 runs to 14 residues. V lost 4 bases and J lost 7; bases outside the gene matches: 7. CDR1 KGHSH and CDR2 LQKENI come from the germline V gene. The DNA of the CDR3 is TGTGCCAGCTCACTCACAGGGGGCGCCGGTGGCTACACCTTC. It is translated as CASSLTGGAGGYTF.

This clonotype was picked up many times. This chain uses TRBV20-1 with TRBJ1-2; D not resolved. In germline, CDR1 is DFQATT, CDR2 SNEGSKA (reference sequence). The CDR3 length is 15 residues. Trimming removed 2 bases from V and 2 bases from J, with 15 bases in between. The CDR3 here is CSARKTGIRNYGYTF. The CDR3 bases are TGCAGTGCTAGAAAAACCGGGATACGGAACTATGGCTACACCTTC.

The sample holds a few counts of this clonotype. V and J are TRBV11-2 and TRBJ2-7; tentatively, D is TRBD1 or TRBD2 (6 bases each). The germline CDR1 and CDR2 sequences are SGHAT and FQNNGV. The CDR3 has 13 amino acids. Trimming took off 5 bases at V and 9 bases at J, with 17 bases between the two ends. Here the CDR3 DNA reads TGTGCCAGCAGCCCCGGGGGCTTCGTCGGGCAGTACTTC. Amino acids: CASSPGGFVGQYF.

This clonotype was recorded many times. This chain links TRBV4-2 with TRBJ2-2; 15 bases line up with TRBD2. Germline CDR1 LGHNA, CDR2 YNFKEQ. The trim removed 3 bases at V and 4 bases at J, leaving 9 bases unmatched. The CDR3 has 19 residues. The CDR3 reads CASSQTLGTSGGLTGELFF. The CDR3 coding sequence is TGTGCCAGCAGCCAGACCCTAGGGACTAGCGGGGGGCTCACCGGGGAGCTGTTTTTT.